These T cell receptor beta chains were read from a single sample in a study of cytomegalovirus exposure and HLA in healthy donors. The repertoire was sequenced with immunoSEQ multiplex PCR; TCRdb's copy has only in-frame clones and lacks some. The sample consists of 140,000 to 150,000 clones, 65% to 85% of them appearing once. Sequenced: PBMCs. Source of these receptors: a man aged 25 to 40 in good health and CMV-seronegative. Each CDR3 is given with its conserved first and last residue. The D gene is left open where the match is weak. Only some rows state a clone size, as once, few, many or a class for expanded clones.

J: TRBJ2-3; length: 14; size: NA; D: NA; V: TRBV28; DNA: TGTGCCAGCAGGGCAGGGTTAAGCACAGATACGCAGTATTTT; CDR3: CASRAGLSTDTQYF
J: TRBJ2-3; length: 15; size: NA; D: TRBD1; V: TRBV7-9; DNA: TGTGCCAGCAGCGCCCACAGGGGCGGCACAGATACGCAGTATTTT; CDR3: CASSAHRGGTDTQYF
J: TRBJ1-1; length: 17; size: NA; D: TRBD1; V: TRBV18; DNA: TGTGCCAGCTCACCGCAGGGACAGGGGTGGATGGGCACTGAAGCTTTCTTT; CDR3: CASSPQGQGWMGTEAFF
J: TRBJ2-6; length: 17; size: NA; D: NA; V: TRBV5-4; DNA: TGTGCCAGCAGCTTGGCACGGGGTACTCTCGTGGCCAACGGCCTGACTTTC; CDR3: CASSLARGTLVANGLTF
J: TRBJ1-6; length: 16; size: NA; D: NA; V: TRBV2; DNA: TGTGCCAGCAGAGCGGCTACCAGCTCCTATAATTCACCCCTCCACTTT; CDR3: CASRAATSSYNSPLHF
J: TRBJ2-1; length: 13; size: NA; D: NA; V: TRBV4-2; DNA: TGTGCCAGCAGCACCCGACTTGGAAATGAGCAGTTCTTC; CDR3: CASSTRLGNEQFF
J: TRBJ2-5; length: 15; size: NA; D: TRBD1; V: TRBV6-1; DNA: TGTGCCAGCAGTGATATGTCAGGGGGCCAAGAGACCCAGTACTTC; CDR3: CASSDMSGGQETQYF
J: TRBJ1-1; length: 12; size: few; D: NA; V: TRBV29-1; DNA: TGCAGCGTAGGAGGGGCGAACACTGAAGCTTTCTTT; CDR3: CSVGGANTEAFF
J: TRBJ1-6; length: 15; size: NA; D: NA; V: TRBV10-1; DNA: TGCGCCAGCAGTGAGTCGTCGGAGGACAATTCACCCCTCCACTTT; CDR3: CASSESSEDNSPLHF
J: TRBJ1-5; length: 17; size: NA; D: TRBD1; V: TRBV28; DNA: TGTGCCAGCAGGGAACCACAGGGGCGAAGGTTGGATCAGCCCCAGCATTTT; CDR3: CASREPQGRRLDQPQHF
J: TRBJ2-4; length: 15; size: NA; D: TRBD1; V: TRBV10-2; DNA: TGCGCCAGCAACCAGGCAGGGGGCGCTAAAAACAGTCAGTACTTC; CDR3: CASNQAGGAKNSQYF
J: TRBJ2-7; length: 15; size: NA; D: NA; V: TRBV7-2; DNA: TGTGCCAGCAGCCTTCGCGGGGCCACGGTGTACGAGCAGTACTTC; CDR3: CASSLRGATVYEQYF
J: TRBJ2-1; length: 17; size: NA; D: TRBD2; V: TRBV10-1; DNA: TGCGCCAGCAGTGAGGAGACTAGCGGGGCCCCTAACAATGAGCAGTTCTTC; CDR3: CASSEETSGAPNNEQFF
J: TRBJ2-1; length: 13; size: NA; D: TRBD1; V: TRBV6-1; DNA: TGTGCCAGCAGTGAAATCACAGGGGGTGAGCAGTTCTTC; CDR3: CASSEITGGEQFF
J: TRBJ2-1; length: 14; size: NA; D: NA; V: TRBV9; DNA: TGTGCCAGCAGCGTAGTAGTTCGGAGCTATGAGCAGTTCTTC; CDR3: CASSVVVRSYEQFF
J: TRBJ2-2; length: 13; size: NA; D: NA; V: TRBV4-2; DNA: TGTGCCAGCAGCCAAGAAGAGACCGGGGAGCTGTTTTTT; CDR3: CASSQEETGELFF
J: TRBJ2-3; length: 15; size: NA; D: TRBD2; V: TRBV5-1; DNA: TGCGCCAGCAGCTTGGCTCGGGGAGGGGCAGATACGCAGTATTTT; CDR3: CASSLARGGADTQYF
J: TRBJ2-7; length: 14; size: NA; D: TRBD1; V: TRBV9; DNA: TGTGCCAGCAGCTTCCGGGACAGGCAATACGAGCAGTACTTC; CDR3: CASSFRDRQYEQYF
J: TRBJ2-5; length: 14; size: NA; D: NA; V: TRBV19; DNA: TGTGCCAGTAGTGTATCGGGAGTTCAAGAGACCCAGTACTTC; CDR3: CASSVSGVQETQYF
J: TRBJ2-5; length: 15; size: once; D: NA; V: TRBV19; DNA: TGTGCCAGTAGGGCCTCGACAGGGAGGCGCGAGACCCAGTACTTC; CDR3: CASRASTGRRETQYF
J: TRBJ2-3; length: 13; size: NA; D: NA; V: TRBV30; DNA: TGTGCCTTAAAACAGGGTGGCACAGATACGCAGTATTTT; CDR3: CALKQGGTDTQYF
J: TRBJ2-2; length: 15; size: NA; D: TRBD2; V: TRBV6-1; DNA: TGTGCCAGCACCGGACTAGCGGGGACCACCGGGGAGCTGTTTTTT; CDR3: CASTGLAGTTGELFF
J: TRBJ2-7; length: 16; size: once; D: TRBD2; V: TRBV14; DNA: TGTGCCAGCAGCCAGGTTCCCCCACTAGCGGGAGGTGAGCAGTACTTC; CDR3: CASSQVPPLAGGEQYF
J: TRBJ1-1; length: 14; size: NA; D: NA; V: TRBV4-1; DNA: TGCGCCAGCAGCCAACCCCATAGGAACACTGAAGCTTTCTTT; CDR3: CASSQPHRNTEAFF
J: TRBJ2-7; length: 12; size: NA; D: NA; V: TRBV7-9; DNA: TGTGCCAGCAGGCTACAGTCCTACGAGCAGTACTTC; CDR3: CASRLQSYEQYF
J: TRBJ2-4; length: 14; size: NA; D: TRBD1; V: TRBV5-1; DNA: TGCGCCAGCAGCGTGGGACAGGGACAAAACATTCAGTACTTC; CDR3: CASSVGQGQNIQYF
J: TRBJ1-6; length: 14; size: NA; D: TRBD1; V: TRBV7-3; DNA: TGTGCCAGCAGCCTCCGGGACAGGGGCGCACCCCTCCACTTT; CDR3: CASSLRDRGAPLHF
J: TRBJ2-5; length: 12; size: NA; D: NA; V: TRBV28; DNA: TGTGCCAGCAGGGGGGCTGGGGAGACCCAGTACTTC; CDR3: CASRGAGETQYF
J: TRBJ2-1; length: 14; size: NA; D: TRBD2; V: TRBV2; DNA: TGTGCCAGCAGGTTTACCGGGACTAGCAATGAGCAGTTCTTC; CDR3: CASRFTGTSNEQFF
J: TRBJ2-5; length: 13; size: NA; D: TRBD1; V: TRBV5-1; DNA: TGCGCCAGCAGCAGGACAGGGGAGGAGACCCAGTACTTC; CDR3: CASSRTGEETQYF
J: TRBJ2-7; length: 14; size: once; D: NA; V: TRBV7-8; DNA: TGTGCCAGCAGCTTTTCGGGGAGCTCCTACGAGCAGTACTTC; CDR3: CASSFSGSSYEQYF
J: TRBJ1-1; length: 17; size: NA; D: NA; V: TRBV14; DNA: TGTGCCAGCAGCCAAGATCGCGGGGGCCCCATGAACACTGAAGCTTTCTTT; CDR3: CASSQDRGGPMNTEAFF
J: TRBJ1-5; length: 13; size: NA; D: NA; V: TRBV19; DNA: TGTGCCAGTAGTTACAGGAGCAATCAGCCCCAGCATTTT; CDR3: CASSYRSNQPQHF
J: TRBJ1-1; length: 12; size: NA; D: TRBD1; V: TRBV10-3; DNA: TGTGCCACCTCGACAGGGGACACTGAAGCTTTCTTT; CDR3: CATSTGDTEAFF
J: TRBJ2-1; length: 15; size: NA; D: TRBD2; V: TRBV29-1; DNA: TGCAGCGTTCGCCCCGGGACTAGCAACTACAATGAGCAGTTCTTC; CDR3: CSVRPGTSNYNEQFF
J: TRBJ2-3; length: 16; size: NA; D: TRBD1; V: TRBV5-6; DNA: TGTGCCAGCAGCGGGGAGGGACAGGGTACCCCAGATACGCAGTATTTT; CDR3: CASSGEGQGTPDTQYF
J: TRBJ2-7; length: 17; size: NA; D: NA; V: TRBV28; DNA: TGTGCCAGCAGTACAGCACTCGGCCCTAAGAGAACCTACGAGCAGTACTTC; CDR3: CASSTALGPKRTYEQYF
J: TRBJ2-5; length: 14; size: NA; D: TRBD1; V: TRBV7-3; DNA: TGTGCCAGCAGGTCCAGGGGGCTCCAAGAGACCCAGTACTTC; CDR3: CASRSRGLQETQYF
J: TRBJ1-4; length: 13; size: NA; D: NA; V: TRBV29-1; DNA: TGCAGCGTTGGCGGGTATGCTAATGAAAAACTGTTTTTT; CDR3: CSVGGYANEKLFF
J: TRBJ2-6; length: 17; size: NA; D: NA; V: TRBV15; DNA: TGTGCCACCCCCGGCGGAACCAGCATCTCTGGGGCCAACGGCCTGACTTTC; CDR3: CATPGGTSISGANGLTF
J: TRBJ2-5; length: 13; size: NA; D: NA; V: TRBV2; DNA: TGTGCCAGCGCCGGGACAACGCGAGAGACCCAGTACTTC; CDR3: CASAGTTRETQYF
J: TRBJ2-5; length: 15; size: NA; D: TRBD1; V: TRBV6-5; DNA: TGTGCCAGCATATCCGGGACAGGGTTGAAGGAGACCCAGTACTTC; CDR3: CASISGTGLKETQYF
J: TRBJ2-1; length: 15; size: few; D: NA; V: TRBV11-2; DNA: TGTGCCAGCAGCTTAGATCTTTGGGACAACTATGAGCAGTTCTTC; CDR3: CASSLDLWDNYEQFF
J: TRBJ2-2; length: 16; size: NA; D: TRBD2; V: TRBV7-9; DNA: TGTGCCAGCAGGCGGACTAGCGGGGGGAACACCGGGGAGCTGTTTTTT; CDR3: CASRRTSGGNTGELFF
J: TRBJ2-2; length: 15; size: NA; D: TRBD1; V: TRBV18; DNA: TGTGCCAGCTCACCGGGACAGGCCAACACCGGGGAGCTGTTTTTT; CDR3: CASSPGQANTGELFF
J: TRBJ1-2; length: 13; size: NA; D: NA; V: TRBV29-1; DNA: TGCAGCGTCCCAGGGGCGCAGGGCTATGGCTACACCTTC; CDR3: CSVPGAQGYGYTF
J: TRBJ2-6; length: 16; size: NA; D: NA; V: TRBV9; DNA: TGTGCCAGCAGCTTCCACCCAGGCTCTGGGGCCAACGGCCTGACTTTC; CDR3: CASSFHPGSGANGLTF
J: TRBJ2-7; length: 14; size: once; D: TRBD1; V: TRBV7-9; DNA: TGTGCCAGCAGCGAGGACAGGAGTACCTACGAGCAGTACTTC; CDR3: CASSEDRSTYEQYF
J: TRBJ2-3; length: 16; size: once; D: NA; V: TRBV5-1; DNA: TGCGCCAGCAGCTTGGTTCCGGAGGGGGCCCTAGATACGCAGTATTTT; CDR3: CASSLVPEGALDTQYF
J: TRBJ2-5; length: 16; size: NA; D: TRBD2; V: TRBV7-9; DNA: TGTGCCAGCAGCTCAGGACTAGCGGGAGCCTCGGAGACCCAGTACTTC; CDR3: CASSSGLAGASETQYF
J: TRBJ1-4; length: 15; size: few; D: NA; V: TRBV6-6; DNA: TGTGCCAGCAGTTACTCGAGGGGGACTAATGAAAAACTGTTTTTT; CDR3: CASSYSRGTNEKLFF
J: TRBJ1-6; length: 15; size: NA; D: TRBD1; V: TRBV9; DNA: TGTGCCAGCAGCGTAGGTCCGGGACAGAATTCACCCCTCCACTTT; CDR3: CASSVGPGQNSPLHF
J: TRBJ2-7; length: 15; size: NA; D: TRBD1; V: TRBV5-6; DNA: TGTGCCAGCAGCCGAATCGACAGGGTAGTGCACGAGCAGTACTTC; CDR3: CASSRIDRVVHEQYF
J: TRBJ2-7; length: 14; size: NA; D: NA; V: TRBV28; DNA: TGTGCCAGCAGTTTCCCAGGGCGATCCTACGAGCAGTACTTC; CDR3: CASSFPGRSYEQYF
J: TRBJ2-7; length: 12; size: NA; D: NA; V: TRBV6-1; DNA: TGTGCCAGCAGTGGAGACAGTTACGAGCAGTACTTC; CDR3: CASSGDSYEQYF
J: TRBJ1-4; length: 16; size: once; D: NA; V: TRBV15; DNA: TGTGCCGCCAGCAGAGGGTCGTACAGGGTTAATGAAAAACTGTTTTTT; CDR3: CAASRGSYRVNEKLFF
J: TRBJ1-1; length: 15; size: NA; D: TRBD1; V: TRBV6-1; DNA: TGTGCCAGCAGTGCCCGTCATGACAGGGACACTGAAGCTTTCTTT; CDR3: CASSARHDRDTEAFF